The entry that follows covers one T cell receptor (beta chain) sequence. Looked up from germline, CDR1 is KGHSH and CDR2 is LQKENI. The V gene lost 2 bases and the J gene lost 2 bases, with 3 bases spanning the gap. This CDR3 has 13 amino acids. These data are taken from a study of shared clonotypes between healthy human individuals. Assay runs were performed at deep level. The protocol was immunoSEQ multiplex PCR, while the TCRdb copy is restricted to in-frame clones and leaves out a portion. The sample holds about a million clones, 60% to 80% seen once. Each sample came from a Caucasian adult donor living in Nashville, Tennessee.

Sequencing was done on a sample of memory CD4+ T cells from PBMCs. Subset noted: CD45RA-negative fraction. This clonotype was obtained from a young man in good health. Some clones in this sample may be carry-over from other donors' samples. This chain connects TRBV18 to TRBJ1-4; D gene unclear. CDR3: CASSPRTNEKLFF. Here the CDR3 DNA reads TGTGCCAGCTCACCAAGGACTAATGAAAAACTGTTTTTT.